This TCR beta chain is drawn from a study of T cells after yellow fever vaccination. Study-wide results and caveats: A small share of clonotypes appeared in both CD4 and CD8 compartments. The secondary response showed a weaker magnitude and a faster peak, day 5 versus 15.

From the 5' RACE reads, TCRdb called clonotypes with MiXCR, one entry per CDR3 protein. Found here are around 340,000 distinct CDR3 sequences, more than 8.5% of them singletons; the top ten hold 15% to 20%. This clonotype was detected ten times or more. As yet, its antigen is unknown. Trimming took 2 bases from V and 4 from J, leaving 6 bases between them. Germline CDR1 is SGHAT and CDR2 is FQNNGV. CDR3 length: 14 amino acids. The sample in question was PBMCs, obtained on the day of the first yellow fever vaccination. The clonotype comes from a man aged 18-30 years who received the YFV17D yellow fever vaccine. The genes are TRBV11-2 and TRBJ1-6, with D unresolved. The CDR3 is CASSLPVYNSPLHF. CDR3 in DNA: TGTGCCAGCAGCTTACCAGTTTATAATTCACCCCTCCACTTT.